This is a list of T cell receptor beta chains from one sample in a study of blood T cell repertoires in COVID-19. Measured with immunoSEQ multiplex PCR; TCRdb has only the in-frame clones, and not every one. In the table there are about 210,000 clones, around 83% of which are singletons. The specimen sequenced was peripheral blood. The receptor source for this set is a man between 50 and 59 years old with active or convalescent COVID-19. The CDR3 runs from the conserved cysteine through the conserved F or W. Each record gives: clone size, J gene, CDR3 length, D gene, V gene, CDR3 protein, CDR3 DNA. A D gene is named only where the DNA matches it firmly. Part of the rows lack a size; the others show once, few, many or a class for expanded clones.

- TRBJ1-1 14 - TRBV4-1 CASSQDIRGTEAFF TGCGCCAGCAGCCAAGATATACGGGGGACTGAAGCTTTCTTT
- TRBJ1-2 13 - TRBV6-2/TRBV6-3 CASSHKEFGGYTF TGTGCCAGCAGCCACAAAGAATTTGGTGGCTACACCTTC
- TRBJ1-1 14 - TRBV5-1 CASSLVGTNTEAFF TGCGCCAGCAGCTTGGTGGGCACGAACACTGAAGCTTTCTTT
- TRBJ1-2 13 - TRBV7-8 CASSLATGYGYTF TGTGCCAGCAGCTTAGCCACAGGGTATGGCTACACCTTC
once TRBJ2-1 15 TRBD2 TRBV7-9 CASSLWVAGVKEQFF TGTGCCAGCAGCTTATGGGTAGCGGGAGTAAAGGAGCAGTTCTTC
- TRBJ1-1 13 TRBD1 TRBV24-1 CATRDRVNTEAFF TGTGCCACCCGGGACAGGGTGAACACTGAAGCTTTCTTT
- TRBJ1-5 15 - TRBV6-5 CASRPGGGPGQPQHF TGTGCCAGCAGGCCCGGGGGGGGGCCTGGTCAGCCCCAGCATTTT
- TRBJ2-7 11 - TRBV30 CAWGTNYEQYF TGTGCCTGGGGCACAAATTACGAGCAGTACTTC
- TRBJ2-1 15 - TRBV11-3 CASSVTSFPPSEQFF TGTGCCAGCAGCGTGACTAGTTTCCCCCCGTCGGAGCAGTTCTTC
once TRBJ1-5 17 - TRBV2 CASSEALVQGGRQPQHF TGTGCCAGCAGTGAAGCGCTTGTCCAGGGTGGGCGACAGCCCCAGCATTTT
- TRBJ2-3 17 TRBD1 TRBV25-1 CASSDASWTGQADTQYF TGTGCCAGCAGTGACGCCTCCTGGACAGGGCAGGCAGATACGCAGTATTTT
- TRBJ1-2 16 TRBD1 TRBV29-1 CSVEAEDRRANYGYTF TGCAGCGTTGAAGCCGAGGACAGGAGAGCTAACTATGGCTACACCTTC
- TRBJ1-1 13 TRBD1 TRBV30 CAWSETGSTEAFF TGTGCCTGGAGCGAGACAGGGTCCACTGAAGCTTTCTTT
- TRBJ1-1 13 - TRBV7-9 CASSLGGNLGAFF TGTGCCAGCAGCTTAGGAGGCAATCTGGGAGCTTTCTTT
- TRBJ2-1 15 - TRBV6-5 CASSYAPREYNEQFF TGTGCCAGCAGTTACGCCCCTAGGGAGTACAATGAGCAGTTCTTC
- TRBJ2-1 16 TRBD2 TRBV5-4 CASSATSALSRNEQFF TGTGCCAGCAGCGCTACTAGCGCACTCTCCCGGAATGAGCAGTTCTTC
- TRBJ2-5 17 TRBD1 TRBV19 CASSTYEDRSSQGAQYF TGTGCCAGTAGTACCTACGAGGACAGGAGTTCCCAAGGGGCCCAGTACTTC
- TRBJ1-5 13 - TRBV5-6 CASSLPGNQPQHF TGTGCCAGCAGCTTGCCAGGCAATCAGCCCCAGCATTTT
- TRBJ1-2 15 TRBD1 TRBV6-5 CASSWGTGPTYGYTF TGTGCCAGCAGTTGGGGGACAGGGCCTACCTATGGCTACACCTTC
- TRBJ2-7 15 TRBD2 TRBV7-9 CASSLATSGSYEQYF TGTGCCAGCAGCTTAGCCACTAGCGGGAGCTACGAGCAGTACTTC
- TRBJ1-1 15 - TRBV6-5 CASSGPGQRNTEAFF TGTGCCAGCAGCGGACCGGGACAAAGGAACACTGAAGCTTTCTTT
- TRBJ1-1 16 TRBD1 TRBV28 CASSQPLQGGNTEAFF TGTGCCAGCAGTCAACCCTTACAGGGGGGGAACACTGAAGCTTTCTTT
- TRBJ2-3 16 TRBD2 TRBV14 CASSRLAGATTDTQYF TGTGCCAGCAGCCGATTAGCGGGGGCCACCACAGATACGCAGTATTTT
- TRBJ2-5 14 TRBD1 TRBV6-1 CASSDRGPYETQYF TGTGCCAGCAGTGACAGGGGGCCGTATGAGACCCAGTACTTC
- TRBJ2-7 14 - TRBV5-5 CASSFDRKTYEQYF TGTGCCAGCAGCTTCGACAGGAAGACCTACGAGCAGTACTTC
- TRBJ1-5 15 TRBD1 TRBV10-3 CAISESTGGNQPQHF TGTGCCATCAGTGAGTCGACAGGGGGCAATCAGCCCCAGCATTTT
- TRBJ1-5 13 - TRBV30 CAWSTGSVQPQHF TGTGCCTGGAGCACAGGGTCAGTTCAGCCCCAGCATTTT
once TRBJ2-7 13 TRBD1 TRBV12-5 CASGTGGRYEQYF TGTGCCTCCGGGACAGGGGGCAGGTACGAGCAGTACTTC
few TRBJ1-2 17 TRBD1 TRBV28 CASSFGTGGAQVYGYTF TGTGCCAGCAGTTTTGGGACAGGGGGCGCCCAGGTCTATGGCTACACCTTC
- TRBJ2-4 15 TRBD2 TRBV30 CAWSLAGGGENIQYF TGTGCCTGGAGTTTAGCGGGAGGGGGGGAAAACATTCAGTACTTC
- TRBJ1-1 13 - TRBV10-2 CASSGILDTEAFF TGCGCCAGCAGCGGGATTTTGGACACTGAAGCTTTCTTT
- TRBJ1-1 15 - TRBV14 CASSPWEELNTEAFF TGTGCCAGCAGCCCCTGGGAGGAGTTGAACACTGAAGCTTTCTTT
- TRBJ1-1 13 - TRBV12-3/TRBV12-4 CASSLHGVTEAFF TGTGCCAGCAGTTTACATGGAGTCACTGAAGCTTTCTTT
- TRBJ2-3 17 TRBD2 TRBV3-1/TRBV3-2 CASSQGGLAGATDTQYF TGTGCCAGCAGCCAGGGGGGACTAGCGGGAGCAACAGATACGCAGTATTTT